The 20 T cell receptor beta chains listed next were all sequenced from one sample in a study of regulatory T cells in long-lasting Graves disease. According to the study, TCR beta libraries were built with iRepertoire HTBI primers and CDR3-region Arm-PCR. TCRdb processed the multiplex PCR reads anew with MiXCR; each CDR3 protein has one entry. This sample has approximately 470,000 distinct CDR3 sequences, with roughly 15% found just once. The time point is: newly diagnosed GD, antithyroid drugs for less than 3 months. Generation of the TCR library employed RNA extracted from PBMCs. This sample was shared with a second study, whose subject was T cells in Graves' hyperthyroidism and ophthalmopathy.

The starting material was peripheral blood mononuclear cells (PBMCs), obtained at new diagnosis, from a patient treated with antithyroid drugs. The receptors come from a middle-aged man with Graves disease.

Ten or more counts support this clonotype. The chain uses TRBV7-9 and TRBJ2-3; 7 bases map to TRBD2. Germline V lookup: CDR1 SEHNR, CDR2 FQNEAQ (reference sequence). V gave up 8 bases and J gave up 6 bases; unmatched junction bases: 11. The CDR3 spans 14 residues. CDR3 nucleotides: TGTGCCAGCTCCCGGACTAGATCAGGGGATACGCAGTATTTT. This gives the protein CASSRTRSGDTQYF.

The chain combines TRBV14 with TRBJ2-7; 7 bases line up with TRBD2. V lost 4 bases, J lost 3 bases, and 9 bases stayed unmatched. Per the germline V gene, CDR1 is SGHDN and CDR2 is FVKESK. The CDR3 length is 15 residues. The CDR3 bases are TGTGCCAGCAGCCGAGGGGAGGGCCGGGGCTACGAGCAGTACTTC. It translates to CASSRGEGRGYEQYF.

This clonotype was found a few times. The chain recombines TRBV29-1 with TRBJ2-3; a weak D match, TRBD1 (5 bases). Per the germline V gene, CDR1 is SQVTM and CDR2 is ANQGSEA. Trimming shortened V by 4 bases and J by 0 bases, and 8 bases separated the two germline ends. The CDR3 length is 13 residues. CDR3: CSVVRTSTDTQYF. The CDR3 bases are TGCAGCGTTGTCCGGACAAGCACAGATACGCAGTATTTT.

Many counts were recorded for this clonotype. The chain uses TRBV5-6 and TRBJ2-1; 15 bases match TRBD2. V shed 0 bases and J 7 bases; nucleotides not matched to a gene: 11. Germline values: CDR1 SGHDT, CDR2 YYEEEE. The CDR3 is made up of 19 amino acids. CDR3 in DNA: TGTGCCAGCAGCTTGGCCGGACTAGCGGGAGGGAGATTTTGGAATGAGCAGTTCTTC. Protein: CASSLAGLAGGRFWNEQFF.

The J gene is TRBJ1-4, the V gene TRBV19; D is ambiguous. The CDR3 contains 15 residues. Germline CDR1 reads LNHDA; CDR2 reads SQIVND (reference sequence). V lost 3 bases and J lost 0, with 8 bases in between. CDR3 region: CASSIIRATNEKLFF. CDR3 coding DNA: TGTGCCAGTAGTATCATAAGGGCAACTAATGAAAAACTGTTTTTT.

This clonotype was counted ten times or more. This chain joins TRBV12-3 or TRBV12-4 and TRBJ2-7; the D gene is possibly TRBD1 (5 bases). V lost 6 bases to trimming and J lost 0 bases, with 15 bases between them. The CDR3 loop spans 15 amino acids. CDR3 in amino acids: CASRPDRLGSYEQYF. The CDR3 DNA reads TGTGCCAGCAGACCTGACAGACTCGGCTCCTACGAGCAGTACTTC.

The genes are TRBV5-1 and TRBJ2-2; 12 nucleotides match TRBD1. Germline trimming cut 4 bases from V and 7 bases from J; bases unmatched to any gene: 8. The CDR3 has 16 amino acids. Per germline, CDR1 SGHRS and CDR2 YFSETQ. This chain's CDR3 is CASSLGDRGRGGELFF. The CDR3 coding sequence is TGCGCCAGCAGCCTTGGGGACAGGGGGCGCGGCGGGGAGCTGTTTTTT.

This clonotype came up many times. The chain combines TRBV28 with TRBJ2-7, with 7 bases fitting TRBD2. Germline CDR1 reads MDHEN; CDR2 reads SYDVKM. The CDR3 spans 16 residues. V dropped 0 bases and J dropped 2; count of bases not matched to a gene: 7. CDR3 in DNA: TGTGCCAGCAGTTTATGGGGTAGCGGGTCTGCCTACGAGCAGTACTTC. Residues: CASSLWGSGSAYEQYF.

As to this clonotype: Given a much more abundant clone one base away, this may be a read error. The V call is TRBV30, the J call TRBJ2-2; D gene unclear. This CDR3 has 11 residues. CDR1 is GTSNPN, CDR2 SVGIG, per germline (reference sequence). The germline V and J ends were trimmed by 8 bases and 0 bases, with 4 bases remaining between them. Written as DNA, the CDR3 is TGTGCCCGGACGAACACCGGGGAGCTGTTTTTT. The encoded protein is CARTNTGELFF.

This clonotype was seen only once. The chain links TRBV20-1 to TRBJ2-7; 8 bases fit TRBD2. Germline-derived CDR1 and CDR2 are DFQATT and SNEGSKA (reference sequence). The ends lost 0 bases at V and 1 base at J; junction bases unmatched: 5. The CDR3 consists of 15 residues. The CDR3 DNA reads TGCAGTGCTAGAGATGTAATAGCGGGGTCCTACGAGCAGTACTTC. Translated: CSARDVIAGSYEQYF.

This clonotype was recorded at least ten times. The rearrangement uses TRBV30 and TRBJ2-7; no reliable D call. Germline V gives CDR1 GTSNPN, CDR2 SVGIG (reference sequence). V was clipped by 5 bases and J by 5 bases, with 7 bases between them. This CDR3 is built from 10 residues. The CDR3 DNA reads TGTGCCTGGGGCTTCGACGAGCAGTACTTC. This translates into CAWGFDEQYF.

The J gene is TRBJ2-1, the V gene TRBV27, with 13 bases identical to TRBD2. CDR3 size: 16 residues. The J segment lost 7 bases and the V segment lost 1 base, leaving 4 bases of the junction unmatched. Germline CDR1 reads MNHEY; CDR2 reads SMNVEV (reference sequence). The CDR3 reads CASSLFGLAGANEQFF. The CDR3 DNA follows: TGTGCCAGCAGTTTATTCGGACTAGCGGGAGCGAATGAGCAGTTCTTC.

This clonotype was seen repeatedly, ten times or more. The chain carries TRBV7-6 and TRBJ2-3; D is ambiguous. Trimming removed 1 base at V and 7 bases at J, with 18 bases between. The CDR3 has 16 amino acids. Germline V gene lookup returns CDR1 SGHVS and CDR2 FNYEAQ. The CDR3 loop reads CASSLGNGPIENTQYF. The CDR3 nucleotides read TGTGCCAGCAGCTTAGGTAACGGTCCTATCGAGAATACGCAGTATTTT.

This clonotype has just a few counts. CDR3 bases: TGTTTGGGGCAGACCCAATTAACGTATGGCTACACCTTC. Its translation: CLGQTQLTYGYTF. J is TRBJ1-2 and V is TRBV7-2; a possible D gene is TRBD1 (5 bases). Germline V lookup: CDR1 SGHTA, CDR2 FQGNSA. The CDR3 has 13 amino acids.

The chain joins TRBV28 to TRBJ2-3, with no clear D. The V end lost 3 bases, the J end lost 1 base, and 8 bases lay between the germline ends. The CDR3 contains 14 residues. Per germline, CDR1 MDHEN and CDR2 SYDVKM. CDR3 sequence reads: CASSFVKGTDTQYF. The CDR3 DNA reads TGTGCCAGCAGTTTTGTCAAGGGCACAGATACGCAGTATTTT.

The rearrangement links TRBV20-1 to TRBJ2-3; D may be TRBD2 (6 bases). Per the germline V gene, CDR1 is DFQATT and CDR2 is SNEGSKA (reference sequence). The CDR3 runs to 14 residues. The V end was cut by 4 bases, the J end by 0 bases, with 11 bases between. Written as DNA, the CDR3 is TGCAGTGCTATCGCCGGGACTAGCACAGATACGCAGTATTTT. Amino acid sequence: CSAIAGTSTDTQYF.

DNA of the CDR3: TGTGCCAGCAGTGCAACGACAACTGGAAACACCATATATTTT. Translating it yields CASSATTTGNTIYF. The rearrangement uses TRBV6-1 and TRBJ1-3; unclear D gene. In germline, CDR1 is MNHNS, CDR2 SASEGT. The CDR3 is made up of 14 amino acids. V was pared by 4 bases and J by 2 bases, with 9 bases between.

There are a few counts of this clonotype. This sequence joins TRBV6-1 and TRBJ1-2, with D perhaps matching TRBD1 (5 bases). The CDR3 has 14 amino acids. The V end lost 8 bases, the J end lost 3 bases, and 16 bases lay between the germline ends. From germline, CDR1 is MNHNS and CDR2 SASEGT. The CDR3 here is CASSRDASHYGYTF. CDR3 sequence (DNA): TGTGCCAGCTCTAGGGACGCGTCGCACTATGGCTACACCTTC.

This chain links TRBV24-1 with TRBJ1-2, with TRBD1 matching 8 bases. The V gene's germline CDR1 is KGHDR and CDR2 SFDVKD. The V gene end was trimmed by 0 bases and the J gene end by 8 bases; junction bases not matched to a gene: 10. The CDR3 has 16 amino acids. CDR3 DNA sequence: TGTGCCACCAGTGATTTGCAAGTCCCCGGGACAGGAGGCTACACCTTC. This sequence encodes CATSDLQVPGTGGYTF.

At least ten counts were recorded for this clonotype. The V call is TRBV28, the J call TRBJ1-2; 8 nucleotides match TRBD1. This CDR3 spans 14 amino acids. Trimming cost V 6 bases and J 4 bases; bases outside gene matches: 7. CDR1 is MDHEN, CDR2 SYDVKM, per germline. DNA for the CDR3: TGTGCCAGCAGCCAGACGACAGGGGCCTATGGCTACACCTTC. This codes for CASSQTTGAYGYTF.